Reported below is one T cell receptor beta chain. The antigen is undetermined. This record belongs to a study of response to subunit inactivated influenza vaccine. Points from the study as a whole: Authors suggested that a seasonal influenza vaccination recruits few new T cells each time.

Germline loops: CDR1 SEHNR, CDR2 FQNEAQ (reference sequence). There are 16 residues in the CDR3. The trim removed 5 bases at V and 7 bases at J, leaving 11 bases unmatched. MiXCR, run by TCRdb on the RT-PCR reads, gives a single entry per CDR3 protein. Of about 190,000 distinct CDR3 sequences listed, 13% to 15% are singletons. The sample was CD8+ T cells sorted from PBMCs, taken 5 days after vaccination. The receptor was isolated from a man in his forties or fifties who received an inactivated influenza vaccine. The J gene is TRBJ2-1, the V gene TRBV7-9, with TRBD2 matching over 10 bases. DNA of the CDR3: TGTGCCAGCAGCCCCCCTCTAGCGGGGGTTTTTAATGAGCAGTTCTTC. It codes for CASSPPLAGVFNEQFF.